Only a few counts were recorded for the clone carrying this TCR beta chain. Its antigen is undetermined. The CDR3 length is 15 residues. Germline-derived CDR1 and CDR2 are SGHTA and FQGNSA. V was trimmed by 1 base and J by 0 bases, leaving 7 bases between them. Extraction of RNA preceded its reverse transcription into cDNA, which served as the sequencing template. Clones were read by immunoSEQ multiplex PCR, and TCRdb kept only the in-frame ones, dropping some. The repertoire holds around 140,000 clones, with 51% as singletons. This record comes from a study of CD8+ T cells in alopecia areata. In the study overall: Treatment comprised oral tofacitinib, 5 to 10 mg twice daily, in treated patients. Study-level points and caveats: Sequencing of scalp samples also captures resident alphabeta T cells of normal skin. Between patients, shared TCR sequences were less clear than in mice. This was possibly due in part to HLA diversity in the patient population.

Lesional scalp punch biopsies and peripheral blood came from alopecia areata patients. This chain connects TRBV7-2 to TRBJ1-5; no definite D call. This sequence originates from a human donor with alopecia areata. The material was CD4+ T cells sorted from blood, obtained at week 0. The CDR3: CASSLVDHSNQPQHF. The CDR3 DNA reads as TGTGCCAGCAGCTTAGTCGACCATAGCAATCAGCCCCAGCATTTT.